This section outlines one T cell receptor (beta chain) sequence together with its context. What it recognizes is unknown. A multiplex PCR was run with 60 Vbeta primers and 13 Jbeta primers. The method was immunoSEQ multiplex PCR; TCRdb's version includes in-frame clones alone and lacks a portion of them. This table holds approximately 70,000 clones, just over 75% found once. These donors counted as nominally healthy when sampled, but unrecorded immune exposures were likely. The data belong to a study of cytomegalovirus exposure and HLA in healthy donors. Study results and caveats: TCR beta sequences reportedly predicted most subjects' HLA-A and HLA-B alleles accurately. Altogether, some 160 TCR beta chains were recorded as cytomegalovirus-associated. Immune exposure information available was restricted to CMV serostatus.

The origin of this receptor is a man aged 50-59 years in good health and CMV-seronegative. Sequencing was done on a sample of PBMCs.

This CDR3 is CASSEGRNTGELFF. The DNA of the CDR3 is TGTGCCAGCAGCGAGGGCAGAAACACCGGGGAGCTGTTTTTT. The chain recombines TRBV7-9 with TRBJ2-2, with a tentative D call TRBD2 (5 bases). Germline CDR1 is SEHNR and CDR2 is FQNEAQ (reference sequence). CDR3 length equals 14 residues. The V gene lost 5 bases and the J gene lost 2 bases, with 9 bases spanning the gap.